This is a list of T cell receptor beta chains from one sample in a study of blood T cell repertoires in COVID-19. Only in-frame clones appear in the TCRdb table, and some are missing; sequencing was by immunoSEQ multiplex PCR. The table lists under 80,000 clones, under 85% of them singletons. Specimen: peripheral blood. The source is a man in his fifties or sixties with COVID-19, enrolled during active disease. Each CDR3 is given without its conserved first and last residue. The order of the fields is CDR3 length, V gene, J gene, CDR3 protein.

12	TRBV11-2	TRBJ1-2	ASSRGTGGLGYT
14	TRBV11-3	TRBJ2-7	ASSPGLDRPPHEQY
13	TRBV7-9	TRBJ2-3	ASSLSAQGGDTQY
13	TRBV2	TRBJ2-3	ASSPRTGGGDTQY
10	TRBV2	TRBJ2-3	ASSDIGGTQY
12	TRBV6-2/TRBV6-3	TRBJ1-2	ASSPETGGFGYT
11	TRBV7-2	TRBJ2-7	ASSQQGFNEQY
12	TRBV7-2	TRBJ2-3	ASSWDRGPYTQY
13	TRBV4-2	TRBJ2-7	ASSQELRTPYEQY
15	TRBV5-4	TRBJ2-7	ASSLGSGRVLDYEQY
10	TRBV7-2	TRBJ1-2	ASSFGGRSYT
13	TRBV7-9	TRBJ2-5	ASSLVAFSQETQY
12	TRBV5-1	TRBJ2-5	ASSETGGGETQY
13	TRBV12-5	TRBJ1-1	ASGLVLTGDTEAF
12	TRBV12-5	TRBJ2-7	ASGLRQGAGEQY
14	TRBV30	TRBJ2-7	AWSVQTAGGTYEQY
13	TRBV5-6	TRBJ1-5	ASSPGTGDSQPQH
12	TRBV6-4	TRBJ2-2	ASREQGYTGELF
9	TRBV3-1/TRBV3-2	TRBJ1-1	ASSQTGEAF
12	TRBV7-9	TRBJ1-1	ASSFQALNTEAF
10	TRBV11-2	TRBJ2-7	ASSRTDSSQY
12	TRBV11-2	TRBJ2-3	ASSYRPGQDTQY
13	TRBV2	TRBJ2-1	ASSAERGPLAEQF
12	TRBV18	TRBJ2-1	ASSPTSSYNEQF
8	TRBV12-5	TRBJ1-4	ASYSEKLF
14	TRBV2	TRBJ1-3	ASSDVAFSSGNTIY
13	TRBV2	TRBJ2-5	ASTYQRGIQETQY
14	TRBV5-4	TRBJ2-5	ASSSLGGGIKETQY
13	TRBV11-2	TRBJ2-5	ASRVFGSGVETQY
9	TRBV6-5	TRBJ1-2	ASRTGDGYT
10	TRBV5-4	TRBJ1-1	ASSFTGYATF
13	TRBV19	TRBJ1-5	ASTLAPISNQPQH
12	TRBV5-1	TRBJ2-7	ASSLNGGSYEQY
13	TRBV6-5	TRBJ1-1	ASRSAGTGNTEAF
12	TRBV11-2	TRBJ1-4	ASSLRGGLEKLF
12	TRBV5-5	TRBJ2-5	ASSVRDYSPSQY
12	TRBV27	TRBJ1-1	ASALLLGITEAF
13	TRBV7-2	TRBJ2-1	ASSLEWGREHEQF
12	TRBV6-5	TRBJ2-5	ASRSRQGQETQY
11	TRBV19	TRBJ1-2	ASSLQTGIGYT
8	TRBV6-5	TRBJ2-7	ASSIYEQY
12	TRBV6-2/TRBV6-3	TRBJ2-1	ASSNWGAYNEQF
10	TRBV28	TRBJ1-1	ASSLSGVGAF
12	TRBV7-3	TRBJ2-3	ASSSYPGSDTQY
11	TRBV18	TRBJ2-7	ASSQSDFFAQY